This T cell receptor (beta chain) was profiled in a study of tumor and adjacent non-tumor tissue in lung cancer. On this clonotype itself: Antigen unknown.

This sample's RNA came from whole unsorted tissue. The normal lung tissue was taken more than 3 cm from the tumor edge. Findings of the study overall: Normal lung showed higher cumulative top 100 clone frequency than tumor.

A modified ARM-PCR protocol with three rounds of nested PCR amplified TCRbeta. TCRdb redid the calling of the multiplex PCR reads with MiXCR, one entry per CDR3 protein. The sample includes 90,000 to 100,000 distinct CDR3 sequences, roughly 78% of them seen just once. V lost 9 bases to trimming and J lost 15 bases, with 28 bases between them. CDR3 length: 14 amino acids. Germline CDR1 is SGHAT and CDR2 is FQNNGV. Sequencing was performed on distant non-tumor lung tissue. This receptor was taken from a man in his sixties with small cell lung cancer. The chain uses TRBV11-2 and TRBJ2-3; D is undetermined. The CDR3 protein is CASSPFVRTDTYYF. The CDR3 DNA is TGTGCCAGTAGCCCTTTTGTCCGCACAGATACGTACTATTTT.